This T cell receptor (beta chain) was recovered during a study of blood T cell repertoires in COVID-19. Study overall: COVID-19 samples collected from the United States, Italy and Spain covered acute and convalescent phases.

Assay used: immunoSEQ multiplex PCR; TCRdb lists only in-frame clones, some missing. This sample has over 85,000 clones, with approximately 78% found just once. The receptor comes from a man in his 60s with active or convalescent COVID-19. Sequenced material: peripheral blood.

The CDR3 DNA is TGCAGTGCTAGTCACAGGGGAAGATATGAAAAACTGTTTTTT. This sequence encodes CSASHRGRYEKLFF. The V and J genes are TRBV20-1 and TRBJ1-4; TRBD1 aligns across 7 bases. The germline V gene encodes CDR1 DFQATT and CDR2 SNEGSKA (reference sequence). Germline trimming cut 3 bases from V and 6 bases from J; bases unmatched to any gene: 7. CDR3 length: 14 amino acids.